Following are 22 T cell receptor beta chains from one sample sequenced in a study of shared clonotypes between healthy human individuals. This table comes from immunoSEQ multiplex PCR, and its TCRdb copy is limited to in-frame clones, with some not included. The sample shows some 2,400,000 clones, approximately 95% of them seen only once. The sequenced sample was naive CD4+ T cells sorted from blood. Indicated subset: CD45RA+ positively selected. All receptors derive from a man aged 18 to 30 in good health.

The CDR3: CASSQTTTTDTQYF. DNA of the CDR3: TGTGCCAGCAGCCAAACGACCACCACAGATACGCAGTATTTT. This rearrangement joins TRBV7-2 to TRBJ2-3; no clear D. This CDR3 is 14 amino acids long. Trimming removed 5 bases at V and 2 bases at J, with 11 bases between. The germline gives CDR1 SGHTA, CDR2 FQGNSA.

This sequence joins TRBV7-2 and TRBJ1-2; possible D gene TRBD1, 6 bases. The germline V gene has CDR1 SGHTA and CDR2 FQGNSA. The CDR3 is made up of 14 amino acids. The V and J ends lost 5 bases and 9 bases respectively, with 19 bases between them. The CDR3 protein is CASSQGTTRRSYTF. CDR3 in DNA: TGTGCCAGCAGCCAGGGGACGACGCGGAGAAGCTACACCTTC.

V is TRBV28 and J is TRBJ2-5; D gene unclear. The V gene lost 3 bases and the J gene lost 5 bases, with 16 bases spanning the gap. The CDR3 consists of 15 residues. CDR1 MDHEN and CDR2 SYDVKM come from the germline V gene. The CDR3 reads CASSFRSRDGETQYF. The CDR3, as DNA: TGTGCCAGCAGTTTCAGGAGCCGCGATGGGGAGACCCAGTACTTC. Filled out from reference TRBV28 and TRBJ2-5, the complete variable domain reads DVKVTQSSRYLVKRTGEKVFLECVQDMDHENMFWYRQDPGLGLRLIYFSYDVKMKEKGDIPEGYSVSREKKERFSLILESASTNQTSMYLCASSFRSRDGETQYFGPGTRLLVL.

The chain carries TRBV25-1 and TRBJ1-2, with 9 bases matching TRBD1. CDR1 and CDR2 (germline): MGHDK, SYGVNS. V was clipped by 2 bases and J by 4 bases; unmatched bases: 8. The CDR3 sequence is 16 residues long. CDR3 nucleotide sequence: TGTGCCAGCAGTGAACCGACGGGACAGGGATCCTATGGCTACACCTTC. This codes for CASSEPTGQGSYGYTF.

The chain has TRBV2 and TRBJ1-1, with 8 nucleotides matching TRBD1. V was pared by 1 base and J by 5 bases, with 6 bases of the junction left unmatched. The CDR3 contains 15 residues. Germline V gene lookup returns CDR1 SNHLY and CDR2 FYNNEI. The CDR3: CASSEEAGGRTEAFF. The CDR3 DNA is TGTGCCAGCAGTGAAGAGGCAGGGGGCAGGACTGAAGCTTTCTTT.

V is TRBV2 and J is TRBJ1-5, with D maybe TRBD1 (5 bases). Germline CDR1 reads SNHLY; CDR2 reads FYNNEI. There are 14 residues in the CDR3. Trimming removed 3 bases from V and 5 bases from J, with 11 bases in between. The DNA for the CDR3 is TGTGCCAGCAGTGACAGGGAAGCCTATCAGCCCCAGCATTTT. This gives the protein CASSDREAYQPQHF.

The chain uses TRBV18 and TRBJ2-7; possibly TRBD2 for D (5 bases). The CDR3 sequence is 14 residues long. The V gene's germline CDR1 is KGHSH and CDR2 LQKENI. V lost 8 bases and J lost 2, with 16 bases in between. In DNA, the CDR3 is TGTGCCAGCCAATCCGGGAAAGGCGCCTACGAGCAGTACTTC. It yields the protein CASQSGKGAYEQYF.

This clone was observed a few times. V gene TRBV18 combines with J gene TRBJ2-2; D unclear. The CDR3 length is 15 residues. V dropped 4 bases and J dropped 5 bases, with 14 bases sitting between them. CDR1 and CDR2 from the germline V gene are KGHSH and LQKENI. As DNA, the CDR3 is TGTGCCAGCTCACTTCCGGGCCAGGTTACCGGGGAGCTGTTTTTT. Translating gives CASSLPGQVTGELFF.

A note on this clone: Other DNA sequences in this specimen translate into the identical CDR3. The V gene is TRBV19, the J gene TRBJ1-3, with D unresolved. The germline V gene has CDR1 LNHDA and CDR2 SQIVND (reference sequence). V was cut by 3 bases and J by 4 bases, with 4 bases left in between. This CDR3 has 12 amino acids. The DNA of the CDR3 is TGTGCCAGTAGTATCCCCGGAAACACCATATATTTT. Translated, it gives CASSIPGNTIYF.

The rearrangement joins TRBV6-6 to TRBJ2-2; possibly TRBD1 for D (6 bases). V was pared by 8 bases and J by 6 bases, with 16 bases between. There are 14 residues in the CDR3. Germline V gene lookup returns CDR1 MNHNY and CDR2 SVGAGI (reference sequence). The CDR3 DNA sequence: TGTGCCAGCCAACCCTATACAGGGCCCGGGGAGCTGTTTTTT. Its protein product is CASQPYTGPGELFF.

The chain combines TRBV27 with TRBJ1-1, with D possibly matching TRBD1 (6 bases). The length of the CDR3 is 16 residues. V lost 6 bases and J 1 base, leaving 18 bases between the germline ends. Germline V lookup: CDR1 MNHEY, CDR2 SMNVEV (reference sequence). In DNA form, the CDR3 reads TGTGCCAGCAGAACTACCTGGGGGGCCGGGAACACTGAAGCTTTCTTT. This encodes CASRTTWGAGNTEAFF.

A note on this clone: The identical CDR3 is also encoded by other nucleotide sequences in the sample. The V and J genes are TRBV5-1 and TRBJ2-3; D may be TRBD2 (5 bases). CDR1 SGHRS and CDR2 YFSETQ come from the germline V gene. The length of the CDR3 is 14 residues. Trimming cost V 2 bases and J 0 bases, with 7 bases left between them. The CDR3 region has the DNA TGCGCCAGCAGCTTAGCGGCTAGCACAGATACGCAGTATTTT. Translating it yields CASSLAASTDTQYF.

In regard to this clone: The junction does not match germline at one end; this may be a read error. The chain employs TRBV7-7 and TRBJ2-2; D gene ambiguous. The CDR3 has 14 residues. Germline CDR1 SSHAT, CDR2 FNYEAQ (reference sequence). The CDR3 sequence: CASSLAENTGELFF. The DNA for the CDR3 is TGTGCTAGCAGTCTCGCAGAGAACACCGGGGAGCTGTTTTTT.

The chain links TRBV14 to TRBJ2-3; 11 bases fit TRBD1. There are 18 residues in the CDR3. From germline, CDR1 is SGHDN and CDR2 FVKESK. Trimming cost V 0 bases and J 4 bases; bases outside gene matches: 9. The chain's CDR3 is CASSQDGVWTGGADTQYF. The CDR3 DNA follows: TGTGCCAGCAGCCAAGATGGTGTCTGGACAGGGGGCGCAGATACGCAGTATTTT. Supplemented by reference TRBV14 and TRBJ2-3, the full variable domain reads EAGVTQFPSHSVIEKGQTVTLRCDPISGHDNLYWYRRVMGKEIKFLLHFVKESKQDESGMPNNRFLAERTGGTYSTLKVQPAELEDSGVYFCASSQDGVWTGGADTQYFGPGTRLTVL.

The V and J genes are TRBV5-1 and TRBJ2-5; possible D gene TRBD2, 7 bases. V lost 4 bases and J lost 6, with 16 bases in between. CDR1 and CDR2 from the germline V gene are SGHRS and YFSETQ. The CDR3 has 14 residues. The DNA of the CDR3 is TGCGCCAGCAGCCCCCGGGGGGCCAGCCAGACCCAGTACTTC. Translated: CASSPRGASQTQYF.

V is TRBV4-1 and J is TRBJ2-5; D is perhaps TRBD1 (5 bases). CDR3 length: 14 amino acids. Germline V lookup: CDR1 MGHRA, CDR2 YSYEKL. V was pared by 2 bases and J by 8 bases, with 15 bases between. CDR3 amino acids: CASSQPWFQGTQYF. DNA of the CDR3: TGCGCCAGCAGCCAACCCTGGTTTCAGGGAACCCAGTACTTC.

The CDR3 sequence is CASSLRGTSGAETQYF. CDR3 in DNA: TGTGCCAGCAGTTTAAGGGGGACTAGCGGGGCTGAGACCCAGTACTTC. The rearrangement links TRBV27 to TRBJ2-5, with 13 bases identical to TRBD2. The CDR3 extends over 16 amino acids. Germline CDR1 and CDR2: MNHEY and SMNVEV (reference sequence). Trimming removed 2 bases from V and 5 bases from J; junction bases left unmatched: 5.

J is TRBJ1-5 and V is TRBV13; no firm D call. Germline V CDR1 and CDR2: PRHDT, FYEKMQ (reference sequence). V lost 5 bases to trimming and J lost 0 bases, with 20 bases between them. The length of the CDR3 is 18 residues. Written as DNA, the CDR3 is TGTGCCAGCAGCCGGGGTGGCAGCCCAAGGTATAGCAATCAGCCCCAGCATTTT. Translation gives CASSRGGSPRYSNQPQHF.

The CDR3 spells CSAAGGGEQYF. The CDR3 coding sequence is TGCAGTGCAGCCGGGGGGGGAGAGCAGTACTTC. V gene TRBV20-1 combines with J gene TRBJ2-7; 8 bases align to TRBD2. The junction had 5 bases not matched to a gene; V was cut back by 6 bases and J by 7 bases. The CDR3 is 11 residues long. Germline V lookup: CDR1 DFQATT, CDR2 SNEGSKA (reference sequence).

The chain uses TRBV19 and TRBJ1-5; no clear D gene. Germline values: CDR1 LNHDA, CDR2 SQIVND (reference sequence). Trimming shortened V by 7 bases and J by 0 bases, and 7 bases separated the two germline ends. The CDR3 sequence is 13 residues long. This CDR3 reads CASTDYSNQPQHF. The CDR3 nucleotides read TGTGCCAGTACCGATTATAGCAATCAGCCCCAGCATTTT.

The chain has TRBV5-4 and TRBJ2-1; D might be TRBD2 (6 bases). Germline CDR1 and CDR2: SGHNT and YYREEE (reference sequence). The CDR3 contains 13 residues. Trimming took off 4 bases at V and 9 bases at J, with 14 bases between the two ends. The CDR3: CASSIPGLFEQFF. DNA for the CDR3: TGTGCCAGCAGCATCCCGGGACTGTTTGAGCAGTTCTTC.

The rearrangement uses TRBV14 and TRBJ2-3; D possibly uses TRBD1 or TRBD2 (5 bases each). Germline assignment: CDR1 SGHDN and CDR2 FVKESK. CDR3 size: 15 residues. The V gene lost 0 bases and the J gene lost 8 bases, with 15 bases spanning the gap. CDR3 nucleotides: TGTGCCAGCAGCCAAGAGGGGGTTTCTTGGGGTACGCAGTATTTT. As protein: CASSQEGVSWGTQYF.